These 6 T cell receptor beta chains came from one sample sequenced in a study of blood T cell repertoires in COVID-19. Measured with immunoSEQ multiplex PCR; TCRdb has only the in-frame clones, and not every one. The data hold about 170,000 clones, with over 65% observed a single time. The sequenced material came from PBMCs or T cells enriched from blood (not recorded which). The receptors originated from a woman aged 45 to 65 who had recovered from COVID-19.

The chain combines TRBV30 with TRBJ2-1, with D possibly TRBD1 on 6 matching bases. The CDR3 has 19 amino acids. Germline-derived CDR1 and CDR2 are GTSNPN and SVGIG (reference sequence). Between the trimmed V and J ends, which lost 4 bases and 0 bases, there was a span of 25 bases. The CDR3 loop is CAWTRSGADRPLSYNEQFF. CDR3 DNA: TGTGCCTGGACCCGATCAGGGGCAGACCGACCACTCTCCTACAATGAGCAGTTCTTC. The full variable domain, rest sourced from reference TRBV30 and TRBJ2-1, is SQTIHQWPATLVQPVGSPLSLECTVEGTSNPNLYWYRQAAGRGLQLLFYSVGIGQISSEVPQNLSASRPQDRQFILSSKKLLLSDSGFYLCAWTRSGADRPLSYNEQFFGPGTRLTVL.

The CDR3 reads CATSDPVAGVNTGELFF. The CDR3 DNA is TGTGCCACCAGTGACCCCGTGGCAGGGGTGAACACCGGGGAGCTGTTTTTT. The chain uses TRBV24-1 and TRBJ2-2; TRBD1 might be the D (6 bases). Trimming pared 4 bases from V and 1 base from J, leaving 15 bases between. The V gene's germline CDR1 is KGHDR and CDR2 SFDVKD. CDR3 length: 17 amino acids.

This clone was found once. The chain is built from TRBV5-4 and TRBJ2-7, with 10 bases fitting TRBD2. The CDR3 runs to 17 residues. The germline V gene has CDR1 SGHNT and CDR2 YYREEE (reference sequence). The V segment lost 2 bases and the J segment 6 bases; nucleotides outside the gene matches: 14. CDR3 loop: CASSLTNAGLAISEQYV. The CDR3 DNA follows: TGTGCCAGCAGCTTAACAAACGCGGGACTAGCGATTTCCGAGCAGTACGTC.

In its sample, this clone was seen once. The chain's CDR3 is CASSLRGQSVGYTF. CDR3 nucleotide sequence: TGTGCCAGCAGCTTAAGGGGACAGAGCGTGGGCTACACCTTC. V gene TRBV11-2 combines with J gene TRBJ1-2; 7 bases map to TRBD1. Germline V gives CDR1 SGHAT, CDR2 FQNNGV. Germline trimming cut 2 bases from V and 8 bases from J; bases unmatched to any gene: 8. The length of the CDR3 is 14 residues.

J is TRBJ1-1 and V is TRBV10-3; TRBD1 agrees at 7 bases. V trimming: 3 bases; J trimming: 0 bases; junction bases outside the gene matches: 4. The CDR3 totals 15 residues. Germline V gene lookup returns CDR1 ENHRY and CDR2 SYGVKD. CDR3 nucleotides: TGTGCCATCAGTGAACAGGGGAAGATGAACACTGAAGCTTTCTTT. Translating gives CAISEQGKMNTEAFF.

This chain links TRBV9 with TRBJ1-2, with a possible D match to TRBD1 (6 bases). CDR1 is SGDLS and CDR2 is YYNGEE in the germline V gene. This CDR3 comprises 14 residues. The ends were cut back, 0 bases at V and 4 bases at J, with 10 bases in the middle. The CDR3 bases are TGTGCCAGCAGCGTAGACAGGGTTAGCTATGGCTACACCTTC. Its translation: CASSVDRVSYGYTF.